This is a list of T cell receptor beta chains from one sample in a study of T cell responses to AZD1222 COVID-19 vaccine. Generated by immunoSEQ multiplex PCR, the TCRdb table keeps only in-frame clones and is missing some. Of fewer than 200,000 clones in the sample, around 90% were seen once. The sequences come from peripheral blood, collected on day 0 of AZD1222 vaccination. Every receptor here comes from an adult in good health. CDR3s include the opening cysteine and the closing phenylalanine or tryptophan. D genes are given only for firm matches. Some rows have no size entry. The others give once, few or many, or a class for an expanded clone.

cdr3_nt: TGTGCCAGCAGCCTCGGGGGGTCTTGGGAGCAGTACTTC
cdr3_aa: CASSLGGSWEQYF
d_call: TRBD2
clone_size: few
v_call: TRBV28
j_call: TRBJ2-7

cdr3_nt: TGTGCCAGCAGTTCCCCAGGGGGCGCGGAGACCCAGTACTTC
cdr3_aa: CASSSPGGAETQYF
d_call: TRBD1
clone_size: .
v_call: TRBV28
j_call: TRBJ2-5

cdr3_nt: TGTGCCAGTAGTATGGGGAGAGCAGCTTTCTTT
cdr3_aa: CASSMGRAAFF
d_call: .
clone_size: .
v_call: TRBV19
j_call: TRBJ1-1

cdr3_nt: TGTGCCAGCAGCTTGGACAGCATCGGAAACACCATATATTTT
cdr3_aa: CASSLDSIGNTIYF
d_call: .
clone_size: .
v_call: TRBV11-3
j_call: TRBJ1-3

cdr3_nt: TGTGCCAGCAGTTATCAGAGCGGGTTCTCAGGGGCCCCAGATACGCAGTATTTT
cdr3_aa: CASSYQSGFSGAPDTQYF
d_call: .
clone_size: .
v_call: TRBV6-2/TRBV6-3
j_call: TRBJ2-3

cdr3_nt: TGTGCCAGCAGCATCGAAACAGGGGACACTGAAGCTTTCTTT
cdr3_aa: CASSIETGDTEAFF
d_call: TRBD1
clone_size: .
v_call: TRBV7-8
j_call: TRBJ1-1

cdr3_nt: TGTGCCAGCAGCCCCCAGACTAGCACAGATACGCAGTATTTT
cdr3_aa: CASSPQTSTDTQYF
d_call: .
clone_size: .
v_call: TRBV11-2
j_call: TRBJ2-3

cdr3_nt: TGTGCCAGTAGTATAGATCGGGGGGGCGCCCCCACTGAAGCTTTCTTT
cdr3_aa: CASSIDRGGAPTEAFF
d_call: .
clone_size: .
v_call: TRBV19
j_call: TRBJ1-1

cdr3_nt: TGTGCCAGAAGCCACCCCGGAGCTAGCAATCAGCCCCAGCATTTT
cdr3_aa: CARSHPGASNQPQHF
d_call: .
clone_size: .
v_call: TRBV5-3
j_call: TRBJ1-5

cdr3_nt: TGCAGCGTATCGACGGGGGTTGGGACTGAAGCTTTCTTT
cdr3_aa: CSVSTGVGTEAFF
d_call: .
clone_size: .
v_call: TRBV29-1
j_call: TRBJ1-1

cdr3_nt: TGTGCCAGCAGCCGGGGGTCTGGTGGCTACACCTTC
cdr3_aa: CASSRGSGGYTF
d_call: .
clone_size: .
v_call: TRBV28
j_call: TRBJ1-2

cdr3_nt: TGTGCCAGCGCCCCGGTTATCGGGCAGAGGACTGAAGCTTTCTTT
cdr3_aa: CASAPVIGQRTEAFF
d_call: .
clone_size: .
v_call: TRBV3-1/TRBV3-2
j_call: TRBJ1-1

cdr3_nt: TGTGCCAGCACTCCTCTCCGGGGCGTGTCTGAAGCTTTCTTT
cdr3_aa: CASTPLRGVSEAFF
d_call: .
clone_size: once
v_call: TRBV2
j_call: TRBJ1-1

cdr3_nt: TGTGCCAGCAGACGGGGGGGCAGCTATGGCTACACCTTC
cdr3_aa: CASRRGGSYGYTF
d_call: .
clone_size: .
v_call: TRBV12-3/TRBV12-4
j_call: TRBJ1-2

cdr3_nt: TGTGCCATCACCAATACAGGGGAGGGCGAAGCTTTCTTT
cdr3_aa: CAITNTGEGEAFF
d_call: TRBD1
clone_size: .
v_call: TRBV10-3
j_call: TRBJ1-1

cdr3_nt: TGTGCCAGCAGCTTGCCCGGGGTAGGTTCCTACGAGCAGTACTTC
cdr3_aa: CASSLPGVGSYEQYF
d_call: .
clone_size: .
v_call: TRBV5-4
j_call: TRBJ2-7

cdr3_nt: TGTGCCAGCAGCTCGGCACAGGGGGCGAACACTGAAGCTTTCTTT
cdr3_aa: CASSSAQGANTEAFF
d_call: TRBD1
clone_size: few
v_call: TRBV7-3
j_call: TRBJ1-1

cdr3_nt: TGTGCCTGGAGTGAGGGCCCGTTGAGAAAACTGTTTTTT
cdr3_aa: CAWSEGPLRKLFF
d_call: .
clone_size: .
v_call: TRBV30
j_call: TRBJ1-4

cdr3_nt: TGTGCCAGCAGCCTAAGGACAGGGGCGAACACCGGGGAGCTGTTTTTT
cdr3_aa: CASSLRTGANTGELFF
d_call: TRBD1
clone_size: once
v_call: TRBV9
j_call: TRBJ2-2

cdr3_nt: TGTGCCAGCAGCTTTACGGCCGCGGGACAGGGAACCTACGAGCAGTACTTC
cdr3_aa: CASSFTAAGQGTYEQYF
d_call: TRBD1
clone_size: .
v_call: TRBV5-5
j_call: TRBJ2-7

cdr3_nt: TGTGCCAGTAGTATAGATCAAGATCAGCCCCAGCATTTT
cdr3_aa: CASSIDQDQPQHF
d_call: .
clone_size: few
v_call: TRBV19
j_call: TRBJ1-5

cdr3_nt: TGTGCCAGCAGCGGGGGGTACGGACAGCCCCAGCATTTT
cdr3_aa: CASSGGYGQPQHF
d_call: .
clone_size: .
v_call: TRBV7-2
j_call: TRBJ1-5

cdr3_nt: TGCGCCAGCAGCTCCCGAGCCTCCTACGAGCAGTACTTC
cdr3_aa: CASSSRASYEQYF
d_call: .
clone_size: .
v_call: TRBV4-3
j_call: TRBJ2-7

cdr3_nt: TGTGCCAGCAGCTCCTTTTTGGGACTAGCCGGGGAGCTGTTTTTT
cdr3_aa: CASSSFLGLAGELFF
d_call: TRBD2
clone_size: .
v_call: TRBV7-9
j_call: TRBJ2-2

cdr3_nt: TGTGCCAGCAGCAGGACTAGCGGGTCCTACAATGAGCAGTTCTTC
cdr3_aa: CASSRTSGSYNEQFF
d_call: TRBD2
clone_size: few
v_call: TRBV6-5
j_call: TRBJ2-1

cdr3_nt: TGTGCCAGTAGGAGGACAGGGGATCACACAGATACGCAGTATTTT
cdr3_aa: CASRRTGDHTDTQYF
d_call: TRBD1
clone_size: .
v_call: TRBV19
j_call: TRBJ2-3

cdr3_nt: TGTGCCACCTATAGCGGGAGCACAGATACGCAGTATTTT
cdr3_aa: CATYSGSTDTQYF
d_call: TRBD2
clone_size: .
v_call: TRBV27
j_call: TRBJ2-3

cdr3_nt: TGTGCCACCGGAGACAGGGTGGCCGGCAACCGCGATGAGCAGTTCTTC
cdr3_aa: CATGDRVAGNRDEQFF
d_call: TRBD1
clone_size: .
v_call: TRBV24-1
j_call: TRBJ2-1

cdr3_nt: TGTGCCAGCAGTGGTTTCCGGTCCACTGAAGCTTTCTTT
cdr3_aa: CASSGFRSTEAFF
d_call: .
clone_size: .
v_call: TRBV14
j_call: TRBJ1-1

cdr3_nt: TGTGCCAGCAGCCCGACAGATAACTATGGCTACACCTTC
cdr3_aa: CASSPTDNYGYTF
d_call: .
clone_size: once
v_call: TRBV12-3/TRBV12-4
j_call: TRBJ1-2

cdr3_nt: TGTGCCTGGAGTATCCGACCGACCAGGGACCCTTTAGGCTACACCTTC
cdr3_aa: CAWSIRPTRDPLGYTF
d_call: .
clone_size: .
v_call: TRBV30
j_call: TRBJ1-2

cdr3_nt: TGTGCCAGCAGTTCGCTAGCGGGGGGCTCCTACAATGAGCAGTTCTTC
cdr3_aa: CASSSLAGGSYNEQFF
d_call: TRBD2
clone_size: .
v_call: TRBV28
j_call: TRBJ2-1

cdr3_nt: TGTGCCAGCTCAGGAAACAGGGGGGACAGTGGTGGCAATCAGCCCCAGCATTTT
cdr3_aa: CASSGNRGDSGGNQPQHF
d_call: TRBD1
clone_size: .
v_call: TRBV18
j_call: TRBJ1-5

cdr3_nt: TGTGCCAGCACACCCAGGACTAACTCCTACAATGAGCAGTTCTTC
cdr3_aa: CASTPRTNSYNEQFF
d_call: .
clone_size: .
v_call: TRBV7-2
j_call: TRBJ2-1

cdr3_nt: TGTGCCAGCTCCCCCAAAGCCGGGACAGAGAGCAATCAGCCCCAGCATTTT
cdr3_aa: CASSPKAGTESNQPQHF
d_call: TRBD1
clone_size: once
v_call: TRBV18
j_call: TRBJ1-5

cdr3_nt: TGTGCCAGCAGCCCTAGACGGACAGGGATAATCTACGAGCAGTACTTC
cdr3_aa: CASSPRRTGIIYEQYF
d_call: TRBD1
clone_size: .
v_call: TRBV11-2
j_call: TRBJ2-7

cdr3_nt: TGTGCCAGCAGGAGGGAGGTGAGTGACACTGAAGCTTTCTTT
cdr3_aa: CASRREVSDTEAFF
d_call: .
clone_size: once
v_call: TRBV5-4
j_call: TRBJ1-1

cdr3_nt: TGTGCCAGCAGCTTGTCGAGGACTAGCGGGGGGGCCACGCAGTATTTT
cdr3_aa: CASSLSRTSGGATQYF
d_call: TRBD2
clone_size: .
v_call: TRBV5-6
j_call: TRBJ2-3

cdr3_nt: TGTGCCAGCAGCTTAAGTCTAGTCCGCTCTGGGGCCAACGTCCTGACTTTC
cdr3_aa: CASSLSLVRSGANVLTF
d_call: .
clone_size: .
v_call: TRBV7-8
j_call: TRBJ2-6

cdr3_nt: TGTGCCAGCAGCTTGGCTGACAGTAGCAATCAGCCCCAGCATTTT
cdr3_aa: CASSLADSSNQPQHF
d_call: .
clone_size: .
v_call: TRBV5-5
j_call: TRBJ1-5

cdr3_nt: TGTGCCAGCAGACCCCCCGGGGACCGGGATCAGCCCCAGCATTTT
cdr3_aa: CASRPPGDRDQPQHF
d_call: .
clone_size: .
v_call: TRBV28
j_call: TRBJ1-5

cdr3_nt: TGTGCCAGCTCCCTGGGACAAAGTTACGAGCAGTACTTC
cdr3_aa: CASSLGQSYEQYF
d_call: .
clone_size: .
v_call: TRBV18
j_call: TRBJ2-7

cdr3_nt: TGTGCCAGCAGCGTAGCACCTCAGGGGCGCGGGAATGAGCAGTTCTTC
cdr3_aa: CASSVAPQGRGNEQFF
d_call: .
clone_size: .
v_call: TRBV9
j_call: TRBJ2-1

cdr3_nt: TGTGCCAGCAGGATCTTGGGTGAGCAGTTCTTC
cdr3_aa: CASRILGEQFF
d_call: .
clone_size: .
v_call: TRBV6-5
j_call: TRBJ2-1

cdr3_nt: TGTGCCAGCAGCTCAGGGGCGGGCGTCGCTGAAGCTTTCTTT
cdr3_aa: CASSSGAGVAEAFF
d_call: .
clone_size: .
v_call: TRBV7-2
j_call: TRBJ1-1

cdr3_nt: TGTGCCAGCAGTTTATACCACAAGAACACTGAAGCTTTCTTT
cdr3_aa: CASSLYHKNTEAFF
d_call: .
clone_size: .
v_call: TRBV27
j_call: TRBJ1-1

cdr3_nt: TGTGCCAGCAGCTTGGTAGGGGGGAACACTGAAGCTTTCTTT
cdr3_aa: CASSLVGGNTEAFF
d_call: .
clone_size: .
v_call: TRBV5-5
j_call: TRBJ1-1

cdr3_nt: TGTGCCAGCAGCGTGATGGGGACTAACCAAGAGACCCAGTACTTC
cdr3_aa: CASSVMGTNQETQYF
d_call: TRBD2
clone_size: .
v_call: TRBV9
j_call: TRBJ2-5

cdr3_nt: TGTGCCTGGGGGACCGGGGAGCTGTTTTTT
cdr3_aa: CAWGTGELFF
d_call: .
clone_size: .
v_call: TRBV30
j_call: TRBJ2-2

cdr3_nt: TGTGCCAGCAGCCAAGAAAATGAAGAGACCCAGTACTTC
cdr3_aa: CASSQENEETQYF
d_call: .
clone_size: .
v_call: TRBV4-2
j_call: TRBJ2-5

cdr3_nt: TGTGCCAGCAGCTTAGACTTCTACGAGCAGTACTTC
cdr3_aa: CASSLDFYEQYF
d_call: .
clone_size: .
v_call: TRBV7-2
j_call: TRBJ2-7

cdr3_nt: TGTGCCAGCAGGAAACAGGGGGCCGGCAATCAGCCCCAGCATTTT
cdr3_aa: CASRKQGAGNQPQHF
d_call: TRBD1
clone_size: .
v_call: TRBV5-6
j_call: TRBJ1-5

cdr3_nt: TGTGCCACCAGCAGAAGGTCTTCGAGGAACACTGAAGCTTTCTTT
cdr3_aa: CATSRRSSRNTEAFF
d_call: .
clone_size: .
v_call: TRBV15
j_call: TRBJ1-1

cdr3_nt: TGCGCCAGCTCTACCCTAGCGGGGGGGCAGAATGAGCAGTTCTTC
cdr3_aa: CASSTLAGGQNEQFF
d_call: TRBD2
clone_size: .
v_call: TRBV5-1
j_call: TRBJ2-1

cdr3_nt: TGTGCCAGCTCAGCATCCCAAGAGACCCAGTACTTC
cdr3_aa: CASSASQETQYF
d_call: .
clone_size: once
v_call: TRBV18
j_call: TRBJ2-5

cdr3_nt: TGTGCCAGCAGCGATACCCCTTCGGTGAAGCAGTACTTC
cdr3_aa: CASSDTPSVKQYF
d_call: .
clone_size: .
v_call: TRBV7-8
j_call: TRBJ2-7

cdr3_nt: TGCGCCAGCAGCCATCTCTCCGGGACAGAAGCTTTCTTT
cdr3_aa: CASSHLSGTEAFF
d_call: .
clone_size: .
v_call: TRBV4-1
j_call: TRBJ1-1

cdr3_nt: TGTGCCACCAGTGACCAGACCCTCAGGCAGCCCCAGCATTTT
cdr3_aa: CATSDQTLRQPQHF
d_call: .
clone_size: .
v_call: TRBV24-1
j_call: TRBJ1-5

cdr3_nt: TGTGCCAGTAGTATTCTAGACCCACATGGCGCAGATACGCAGTATTTT
cdr3_aa: CASSILDPHGADTQYF
d_call: .
clone_size: .
v_call: TRBV19
j_call: TRBJ2-3

cdr3_nt: TGTGCCAGCAGTATGGGGCTAGCGGGAGGCGGGCAAGAGACCCAGTACTTC
cdr3_aa: CASSMGLAGGGQETQYF
d_call: TRBD2
clone_size: .
v_call: TRBV28
j_call: TRBJ2-5